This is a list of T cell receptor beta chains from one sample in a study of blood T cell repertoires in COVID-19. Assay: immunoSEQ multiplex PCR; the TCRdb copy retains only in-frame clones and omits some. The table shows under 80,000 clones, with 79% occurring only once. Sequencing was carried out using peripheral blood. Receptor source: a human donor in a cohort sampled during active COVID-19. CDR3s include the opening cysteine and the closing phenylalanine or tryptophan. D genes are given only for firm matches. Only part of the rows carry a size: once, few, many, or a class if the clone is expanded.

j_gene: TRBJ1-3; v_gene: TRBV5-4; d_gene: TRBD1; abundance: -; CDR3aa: CASSYGTVSGNTIYF; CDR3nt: TGTGCCAGCAGTTACGGGACAGTCTCTGGAAACACCATATATTTT
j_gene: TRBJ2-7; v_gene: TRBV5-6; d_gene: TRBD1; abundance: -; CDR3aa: CASSGDRGGSYEQYF; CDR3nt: TGTGCCAGCAGCGGGGACAGGGGGGGATCCTACGAGCAGTACTTC
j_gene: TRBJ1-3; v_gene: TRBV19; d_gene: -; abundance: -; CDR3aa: CASTRGATGNTIYF; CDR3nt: TGTGCCAGTACTCGCGGGGCGACTGGAAACACCATATATTTT
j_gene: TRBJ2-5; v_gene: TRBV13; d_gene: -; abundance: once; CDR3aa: CASSPLSQETQYF; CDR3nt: TGTGCCAGCAGCCCACTTTCCCAAGAGACCCAGTACTTC
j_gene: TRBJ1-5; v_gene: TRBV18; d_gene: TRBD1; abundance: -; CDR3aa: CASARDSDQPQHF; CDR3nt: TGTGCCAGCGCCCGGGACAGCGATCAGCCCCAGCATTTT
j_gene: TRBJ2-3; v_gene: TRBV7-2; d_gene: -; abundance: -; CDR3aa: CASSLSVDTQYF; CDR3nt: TGTGCCAGCAGCTTATCGGTCGATACGCAGTATTTT
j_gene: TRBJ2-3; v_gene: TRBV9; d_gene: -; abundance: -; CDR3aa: CASSVERVGTDTQYF; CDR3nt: TGTGCCAGCAGCGTAGAGCGGGTTGGCACAGATACGCAGTATTTT
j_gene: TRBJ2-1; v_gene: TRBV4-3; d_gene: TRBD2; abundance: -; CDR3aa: CASSRIWRTSAYNEQFF; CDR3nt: TGCGCCAGCAGCCGGATCTGGCGGACTAGCGCATACAATGAGCAGTTCTTC
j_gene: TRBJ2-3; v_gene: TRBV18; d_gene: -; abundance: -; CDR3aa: CASSPVGGTDTQYF; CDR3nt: TGTGCCAGCTCACCCGTAGGCGGAACAGATACGCAGTATTTT
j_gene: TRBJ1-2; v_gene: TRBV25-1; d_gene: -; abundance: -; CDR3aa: CAIHNKGYTF; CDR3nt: TGTGCCATCCATAACAAAGGCTACACCTTC
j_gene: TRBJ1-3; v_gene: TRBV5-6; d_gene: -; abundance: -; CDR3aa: CASSRYGTKSGNTIYF; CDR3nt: TGTGCCAGCAGCCGCTACGGGACAAAGTCTGGAAACACCATATATTTT
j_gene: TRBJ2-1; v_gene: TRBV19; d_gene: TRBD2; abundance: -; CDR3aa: CASSIGLAGPNEQFF; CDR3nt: TGTGCCAGTAGTATTGGGCTAGCGGGGCCCAATGAGCAGTTCTTC
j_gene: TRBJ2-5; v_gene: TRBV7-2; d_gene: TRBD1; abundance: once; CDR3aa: CASNLQGAEETQYF; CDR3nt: TGTGCCAGCAATTTACAGGGGGCCGAAGAGACCCAGTACTTC
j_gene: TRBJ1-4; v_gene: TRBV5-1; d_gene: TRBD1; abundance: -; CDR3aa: CASRSTGTGEEKLFF; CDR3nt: TGCGCCAGCAGGTCGACCGGGACAGGGGAAGAAAAACTGTTTTTT
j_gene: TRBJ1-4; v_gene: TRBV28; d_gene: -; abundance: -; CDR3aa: CASSADPLRREKLFF; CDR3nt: TGTGCCAGCAGTGCGGATCCCTTACGGCGGGAAAAACTGTTTTTT
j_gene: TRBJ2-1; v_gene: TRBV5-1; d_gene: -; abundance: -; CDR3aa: CASSFGTTSSYNEQFF; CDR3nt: TGCGCCAGCAGCTTTGGGACAACTAGCTCCTACAATGAGCAGTTCTTC
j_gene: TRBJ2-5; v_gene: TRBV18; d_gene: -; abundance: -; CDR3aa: CASSPNSRGQETQYF; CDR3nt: TGTGCCAGCTCACCAAATTCCAGGGGCCAAGAGACCCAGTACTTC
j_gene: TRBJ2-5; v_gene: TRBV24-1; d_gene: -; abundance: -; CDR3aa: CATSDPGQYAAQYF; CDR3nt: TGTGCCACCAGTGACCCTGGACAGTACGCGGCCCAGTACTTC
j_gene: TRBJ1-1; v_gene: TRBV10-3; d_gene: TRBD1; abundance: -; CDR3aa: CAIRGQGGGNTEAFF; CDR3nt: TGTGCCATCAGAGGACAGGGCGGGGGGAACACTGAAGCTTTCTTT
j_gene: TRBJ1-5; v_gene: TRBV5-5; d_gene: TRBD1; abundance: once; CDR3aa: CASSLETGGNQPQHF; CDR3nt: TGTGCCAGCAGCTTGGAGACAGGGGGCAATCAGCCCCAGCATTTT
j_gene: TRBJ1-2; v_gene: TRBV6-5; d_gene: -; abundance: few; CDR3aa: CASTPLAGADYGYTF; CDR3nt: TGTGCCAGCACTCCTTTGGCGGGAGCAGATTATGGCTACACCTTC
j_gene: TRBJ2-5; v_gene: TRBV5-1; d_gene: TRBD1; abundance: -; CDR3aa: CASSAGTGERVYQETQYF; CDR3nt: TGCGCCAGCAGCGCAGGGACAGGGGAACGAGTGTACCAAGAGACCCAGTACTTC
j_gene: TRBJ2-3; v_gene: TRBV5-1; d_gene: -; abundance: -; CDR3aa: CASSFGQKRTDTQYF; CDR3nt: TGCGCCAGCAGCTTTGGGCAGAAGCGCACAGATACGCAGTATTTT